These 23 T cell receptor beta chains originate from one sample sequenced in a study of blood T cell repertoires in COVID-19. Assay: immunoSEQ multiplex PCR; the TCRdb copy retains only in-frame clones and omits some. The data show around 40,000 clones, roughly 85% seen once. Sample: peripheral blood. The origin of the receptors is a human donor in a cohort sampled during active COVID-19.

The J gene is TRBJ2-2, the V gene TRBV2, with 10 bases that match TRBD1. V trimming: 6 bases; J trimming: 4 bases; junction bases outside the gene matches: 5. This CDR3 region has 15 residues. Germline V CDR1 and CDR2: SNHLY, FYNNEI. CDR3 nucleotides: TGTGCCAGCAGCCGGGACAGGGGTGCCACCGGGGAGCTGTTTTTT. It encodes CASSRDRGATGELFF.

CDR3 in DNA: TGTGCCAGCAGCTTGGCGGCTTACGGAAACACCATATATTTT. Translation gives CASSLAAYGNTIYF. V and J are TRBV7-2 and TRBJ1-3; D ambiguous. This CDR3 has 14 residues. V was clipped by 3 bases and J by 4 bases, with 10 bases between them. CDR1 and CDR2 from the germline V gene are SGHTA and FQGNSA.

The chain joins TRBV9 to TRBJ2-6; 7 bases match TRBD2. The CDR3 extends over 16 amino acids. The germline V gene encodes CDR1 SGDLS and CDR2 YYNGEE. The trim removed 1 base at V and 1 base at J, leaving 2 bases unmatched. The CDR3 reads CASSVQGGSGANVLTF. The CDR3 nucleotides are TGTGCCAGCAGCGTACAGGGAGGGTCTGGGGCCAACGTCCTGACTTTC.

V and J are TRBV7-9 and TRBJ1-6; perhaps TRBD1 as D (5 bases). The ends were cut back, 10 bases at V and 4 bases at J, with 14 bases in the middle. Germline CDR1 reads SEHNR; CDR2 reads FQNEAQ (reference sequence). The CDR3 extends over 14 amino acids. Written as DNA, the CDR3 is TGTGCCACCCGAACCGGGGGATATAATTCACCCCTCCACTTT. It specifies CATRTGGYNSPLHF.

The chain couples TRBV6-5 to TRBJ1-3; D not certain. There are 13 residues in the CDR3. Looked up from germline, CDR1 is MNHEY and CDR2 is SVGAGI. Trimming cost V 7 bases and J 0 bases, with 7 bases left between them. CDR3 in DNA: TGTGCCAGCATGGTCAGCTCTGGAAACACCATATATTTT. This gives the protein CASMVSSGNTIYF.

This clone was observed once. The CDR3 DNA sequence: TGTGCCAGCAGCCAGGGGTTGCAAGCGGGAGGCCCAGATACGCAGTATTTT. Protein: CASSQGLQAGGPDTQYF. This chain connects TRBV3-1 (or the pseudogene TRBV3-2) to TRBJ2-3, with TRBD2 identical over 9 bases. The CDR3 consists of 17 residues. Germline V CDR1 and CDR2: LGHDT, YNNKEL (reference sequence). V trimming: 3 bases; J trimming: 4 bases; junction bases outside the gene matches: 11.

The table lists this clone with a count of one. V and J are TRBV5-1 and TRBJ2-1; TRBD2 aligns across 11 bases. V was pared by 4 bases and J by 2 bases, with 5 bases of the junction left unmatched. The length of the CDR3 is 16 residues. Germline values: CDR1 SGHRS, CDR2 YFSETQ. The CDR3 spells CASSILLAGAYNEQFF. In DNA form, the CDR3 reads TGCGCCAGCAGCATCCTACTAGCGGGGGCCTACAATGAGCAGTTCTTC.

The V call is TRBV7-9, the J call TRBJ1-2, with 8 bases fitting TRBD1. With 5 bases clipped from V and 6 bases from J, the junction kept 11 bases outside the gene matches. The CDR3 loop spans 15 amino acids. CDR1 and CDR2 from the germline V gene are SEHNR and FQNEAQ (reference sequence). The CDR3 is CASSLGTGQGNGYTF. For the CDR3, the DNA is TGTGCCAGCAGCCTCGGGACAGGACAGGGTAATGGCTACACCTTC.

This chain uses TRBV7-9 with TRBJ1-3; a possible D gene is TRBD1 (6 bases). Germline CDR1 is SEHNR and CDR2 is FQNEAQ (reference sequence). The ends were cut back, 3 bases at V and 3 bases at J, with 9 bases in the middle. The CDR3 is made up of 14 amino acids. CDR3 amino acids: CASSLAGDGNTIYF. The CDR3, as DNA: TGTGCCAGCAGCTTGGCAGGGGATGGAAACACCATATATTTT.

V gene TRBV6-6 combines with J gene TRBJ1-1; 8 bases are a match to TRBD1. Germline V lookup: CDR1 MNHNY, CDR2 SVGAGI (reference sequence). Losses at the gene ends were 2 bases for V and 4 bases for J; bases not matched to a gene: 3. There are 14 residues in the CDR3. The CDR3 nucleotides are TGTGCCAGCAGTTACAGGACAGGGAGCACTGAAGCTTTCTTT. As protein: CASSYRTGSTEAFF.

The CDR3 loop is CASSYSLDQPQHF. The CDR3 nucleotides read TGTGCCAGCAGTTACTCCTTAGATCAGCCCCAGCATTTT. The gene calls are TRBV6-6 and TRBJ1-5; D gene unclear. This CDR3 region has 13 residues. Trimming removed 0 bases at V and 5 bases at J, with 5 bases between. Germline V gene sequence: CDR1 MNHNY, CDR2 SVGAGI (reference sequence).

The sample holds one count of this clone. The J gene is TRBJ2-1, the V gene TRBV4-1; 7 nucleotides line up with TRBD1. J was trimmed by 3 bases and V by 0 bases; bases with no gene match: 8. CDR1 MGHRA and CDR2 YSYEKL come from the germline V gene. The CDR3 is made up of 17 amino acids. The CDR3 nucleotides are TGCGCCAGCAGCCAAGAGACCCTGGGACAGTTCTACAATGAGCAGTTCTTC. Its translation is CASSQETLGQFYNEQFF.

The chain links TRBV7-9 to TRBJ2-1; 10 bases agree with TRBD2. Losses at the gene ends were 2 bases for V and 7 bases for J; bases not matched to a gene: 5. The CDR3 extends over 15 amino acids. CDR1 SEHNR and CDR2 FQNEAQ come from the germline V gene (reference sequence). CDR3 sequence: CASSLQAGGRNEQFF. CDR3 nucleotide sequence: TGTGCCAGCAGCTTACAAGCGGGGGGGCGGAATGAGCAGTTCTTC.

The genes are TRBV27 and TRBJ2-5; tentatively, D is TRBD2 (6 bases). Between the trimmed V and J ends, which lost 7 bases and 5 bases, there was a span of 23 bases. CDR1 is MNHEY and CDR2 is SMNVEV in the germline V gene (reference sequence). This CDR3 has 16 residues. The CDR3 is CASNIRWGLEEETQYF. The CDR3 bases are TGTGCCAGCAATATTAGGTGGGGACTGGAGGAGGAGACCCAGTACTTC.

This chain connects TRBV5-1 to TRBJ1-2, with TRBD1 matching over 7 bases. The junction had 14 bases not matched to a gene; V was cut back by 2 bases and J by 1 base. There are 18 residues in the CDR3. CDR1 SGHRS and CDR2 YFSETQ come from the germline V gene. The CDR3 DNA sequence: TGCGCCAGCAGCTTCCGCCGAGGGACAGCACAACTTAACTATGGCTACACCTTC. It yields the protein CASSFRRGTAQLNYGYTF. The variable domain in full, with the rest retrieved from reference TRBV5-1 and TRBJ1-2, is KAGVTQTPRYLIKTRGQQVTLSCSPISGHRSVSWYQQTPGQGLQFLFEYFSETQRNKGNFPGRFSGRQFSNSRSEMNVSTLELGDSALYLCASSFRRGTAQLNYGYTFGSGTRLTVV.

This chain uses TRBV6-5 with TRBJ1-1; D may be TRBD1 (6 bases). CDR1 MNHEY and CDR2 SVGAGI come from the germline V gene. V shed 6 bases and J shed 5 bases, with 13 bases lying between them. There are 13 residues in the CDR3. The CDR3 coding sequence is TGTGCCAGCAGCTACGGGGGCGGGACTGAAGCTTTCTTT. Translating gives CASSYGGGTEAFF.

This clone was seen only a few times. The gene calls are TRBV2 and TRBJ1-5, with D possibly matching TRBD1 (5 bases). The CDR3 sequence is 13 residues long. CDR1 SNHLY and CDR2 FYNNEI come from the germline V gene. V was cut by 8 bases and J by 4 bases, with 12 bases left in between. The CDR3 protein is CASSRGENQPQHF. The CDR3 bases are TGTGCCAGCTCCCGGGGGGAAAATCAGCCCCAGCATTTT.

This chain uses TRBV6-5 with TRBJ2-7; 12 positions agree with TRBD1. Germline V gene lookup returns CDR1 MNHEY and CDR2 SVGAGI. This CDR3 spans 14 amino acids. V lost 7 bases, J lost 6 bases, and 7 bases stayed unmatched. CDR3 nucleotides: TGTGCCAGCACCGGGGGACAGGGGGCTTTCGAGCAGTACTTC. Translated: CASTGGQGAFEQYF.

In its sample, this clone was seen once. The chain has TRBV18 and TRBJ1-3; possible D gene TRBD1, 5 bases. This CDR3 is 16 amino acids long. Trimming cost V 2 bases and J 3 bases, with 14 bases left between them. Looked up from germline, CDR1 is KGHSH and CDR2 is LQKENI. The CDR3: CASSPKTDRVGNTIYF. CDR3 sequence (DNA): TGTGCCAGCTCACCAAAAACTGACAGAGTTGGAAACACCATATATTTT.

As regards this clone: A much larger clone sits a single nucleotide away, making a read error possible. The rearrangement uses TRBV9 and TRBJ1-6; 9 bases match TRBD1. CDR3 length equals 16 residues. CDR1 SGDLS and CDR2 YYNGEE come from the germline V gene. The CDR3 coding sequence is TGTGTCAGCAGCCCTACCTGGACAGGGGCGAATTCACCCCTCCACTTT. It is translated as CVSSPTWTGANSPLHF. Supplemented by reference TRBV9 and TRBJ1-6, the full variable domain reads DSGVTQTPKHLITATGQRVTLRCSPRSGDLSVYWYQQSLDQGLQFLIQYYNGEERAKGNILERFSAQQFPDLHSELNLSSLELGDSALYFCVSSPTWTGANSPLHFGNGTRLTVT.

V usage is TRBV5-1 and J usage is TRBJ1-2, with 8 bases that match TRBD1. CDR1 SGHRS and CDR2 YFSETQ come from the germline V gene. This CDR3 contains 15 residues. J gave up 5 bases and V 0 bases, and 6 bases lay outside the gene matches. CDR3 coding DNA: TGCGCCAGCAGCTTGGGACCAACAGGGGGTTATGGCTACACCTTC. This codes for CASSLGPTGGYGYTF.

The chain links TRBV19 to TRBJ1-1, with D possibly TRBD1 on 5 matching bases. CDR1 LNHDA and CDR2 SQIVND come from the germline V gene (reference sequence). The CDR3 has 15 amino acids. V was cut by 5 bases and J by 1 base, with 14 bases left in between. As DNA, the CDR3 is TGTGCCAGTAGTCCCTCCGGGACTGAGAACACTGAAGCTTTCTTT. Translated: CASSPSGTENTEAFF.

V is TRBV29-1 and J is TRBJ2-3, with 8 positions matching TRBD1. The CDR3 runs to 13 residues. Unmatched junction bases numbered 4, after V lost 7 bases and J lost 1 base. CDR1 and CDR2 (germline): SQVTM, ANQGSEA. CDR3 sequence reads: CSADRGGTDTQYF. DNA for the CDR3: TGCAGCGCCGACAGGGGTGGCACAGATACGCAGTATTTT.